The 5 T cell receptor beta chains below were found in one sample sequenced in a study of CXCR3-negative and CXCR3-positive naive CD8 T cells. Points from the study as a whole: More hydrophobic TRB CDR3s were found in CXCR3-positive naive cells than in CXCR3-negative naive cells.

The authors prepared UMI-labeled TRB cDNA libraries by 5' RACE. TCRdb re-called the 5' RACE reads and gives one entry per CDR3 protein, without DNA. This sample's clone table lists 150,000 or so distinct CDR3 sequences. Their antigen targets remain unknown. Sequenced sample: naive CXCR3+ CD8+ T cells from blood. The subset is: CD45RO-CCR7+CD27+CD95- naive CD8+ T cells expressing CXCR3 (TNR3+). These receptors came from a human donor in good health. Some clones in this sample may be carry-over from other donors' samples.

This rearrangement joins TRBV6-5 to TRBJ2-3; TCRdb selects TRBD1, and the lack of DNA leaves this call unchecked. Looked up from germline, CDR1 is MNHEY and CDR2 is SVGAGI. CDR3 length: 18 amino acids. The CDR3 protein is CASSYGFVVAESTDTQYF.

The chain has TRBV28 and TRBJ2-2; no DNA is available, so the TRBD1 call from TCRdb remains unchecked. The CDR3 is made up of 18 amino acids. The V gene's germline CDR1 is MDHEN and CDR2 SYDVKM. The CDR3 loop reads CASSFVRGPSPNTGELFF.

CDR3 sequence reads: CSVERAGILGEQYF. The gene calls are TRBV29-1 and TRBJ2-7; the TRBD1 assignment by TCRdb is unverifiable without DNA. Germline CDR1 reads SQVTM; CDR2 reads ANQGSEA. This CDR3 is built from 14 residues.

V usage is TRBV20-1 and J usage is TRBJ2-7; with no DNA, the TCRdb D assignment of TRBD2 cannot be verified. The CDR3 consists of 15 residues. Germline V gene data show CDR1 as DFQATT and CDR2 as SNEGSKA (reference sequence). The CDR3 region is CSARDPGGGTYEQYF.

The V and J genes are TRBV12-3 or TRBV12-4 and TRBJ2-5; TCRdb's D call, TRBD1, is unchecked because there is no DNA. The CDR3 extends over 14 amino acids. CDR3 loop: CATKRNGIEETQYF.